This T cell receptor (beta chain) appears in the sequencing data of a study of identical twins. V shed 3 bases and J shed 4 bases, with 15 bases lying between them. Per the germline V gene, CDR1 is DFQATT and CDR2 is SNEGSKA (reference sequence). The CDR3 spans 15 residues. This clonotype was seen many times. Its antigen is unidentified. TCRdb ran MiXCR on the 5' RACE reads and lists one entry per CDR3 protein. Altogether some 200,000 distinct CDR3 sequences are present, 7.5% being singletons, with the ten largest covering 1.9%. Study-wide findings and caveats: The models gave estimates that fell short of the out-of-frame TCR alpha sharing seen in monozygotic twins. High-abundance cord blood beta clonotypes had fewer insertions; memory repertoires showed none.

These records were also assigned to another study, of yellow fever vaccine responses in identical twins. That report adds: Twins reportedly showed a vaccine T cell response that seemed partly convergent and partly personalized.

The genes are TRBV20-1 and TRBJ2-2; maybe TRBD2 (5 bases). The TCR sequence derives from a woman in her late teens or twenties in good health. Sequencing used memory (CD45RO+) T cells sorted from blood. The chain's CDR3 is CSASPWKGGTGELFF. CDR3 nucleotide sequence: TGCAGTGCTAGTCCTTGGAAAGGAGGCACCGGGGAGCTGTTTTTT.